The 27 T cell receptor beta chains presented below share a single source sample, sequenced in a study of blood T cell repertoires in COVID-19. Clones were read by immunoSEQ multiplex PCR, and TCRdb kept only the in-frame ones, dropping some. The sample yields 300,000 to 450,000 clones, around 90% seen once. Sequencing was performed on peripheral blood. The origin of the receptors is a woman between 55 and 75 years old with COVID-19, enrolled during active disease.

This clone appeared a single time. The chain couples TRBV28 to TRBJ1-2; D is unresolved. Looked up from germline, CDR1 is MDHEN and CDR2 is SYDVKM. V lost 3 bases and J 4 bases, leaving 9 bases between the germline ends. CDR3 size: 13 residues. The DNA of the CDR3 is TGTGCCAGCAGTTTCGGCAGGTTCTATGGCTACACCTTC. It encodes CASSFGRFYGYTF.

This clone has a single count. This CDR3 reads CASTRTSWGDNQPQHF. CDR3 nucleotide sequence: TGCGCCAGCACCCGAACCTCGTGGGGGGACAATCAGCCCCAGCATTTT. The J gene is TRBJ1-5, the V gene TRBV5-1; D possibly corresponds to TRBD1 (5 bases). Per germline, CDR1 SGHRS and CDR2 YFSETQ. This CDR3 has 16 residues. The ends were cut back, 6 bases at V and 3 bases at J, with 19 bases in the middle.

This sequence joins TRBV6-5 and TRBJ1-2, with 7 bases identical to TRBD1. The germline CDR1 and CDR2 sequences are MNHEY and SVGAGI. CDR3 length: 13 residues. The trim removed 6 bases at V and 8 bases at J, leaving 9 bases unmatched. The chain's CDR3 is CASSLTGARGYTF. The CDR3 DNA follows: TGTGCCAGCAGCCTAACAGGGGCCAGGGGCTACACCTTC.

This clone appeared a single time. The V gene is TRBV5-1, the J gene TRBJ1-1, with a possible D match to TRBD1 (5 bases). Germline values: CDR1 SGHRS, CDR2 YFSETQ. V lost 4 bases and J lost 5, with 18 bases in between. The CDR3 is 15 amino acids. This chain's CDR3 is CASSLTRGVMTEAFF. CDR3 coding DNA: TGCGCCAGCAGCCTCACGCGGGGGGTAATGACTGAAGCTTTCTTT. Full variable domain (remainder filled in from reference TRBV5-1 and TRBJ1-1): KAGVTQTPRYLIKTRGQQVTLSCSPISGHRSVSWYQQTPGQGLQFLFEYFSETQRNKGNFPGRFSGRQFSNSRSEMNVSTLELGDSALYLCASSLTRGVMTEAFFGQGTRLTVV.

The rearrangement joins TRBV25-1 to TRBJ2-2; 8 nucleotides match TRBD1. V gave up 1 base and J gave up 7 bases; unmatched junction bases: 8. Germline V CDR1 and CDR2: MGHDK, SYGVNS. The CDR3 is 16 amino acids. CDR3 region: CASSESPPGGFGELFF. The DNA of the CDR3 is TGTGCCAGCAGTGAATCCCCCCCAGGGGGCTTCGGGGAGCTGTTTTTT.

The chain combines TRBV28 with TRBJ2-7; D perhaps matches TRBD2 (5 bases). V lost 7 bases to trimming and J lost 7 bases, with 14 bases between them. This CDR3 is 12 amino acids long. CDR1 and CDR2 from the germline V gene are MDHEN and SYDVKM. CDR3 region: CASKLATGEQYF. The DNA for the CDR3 is TGTGCCAGCAAGTTGGCGACGGGGGAGCAGTACTTC.

The J gene is TRBJ1-3, the V gene TRBV14; 10 nucleotides line up with TRBD1. Germline V gives CDR1 SGHDN, CDR2 FVKESK. The CDR3 sequence is 18 residues long. The trim removed 4 bases at V and 4 bases at J, leaving 13 bases unmatched. The CDR3 region has the DNA TGTGCCAGCAGCCCACCACGGCCGGACAGGGGGACCGGAAACACCATATATTTT. This codes for CASSPPRPDRGTGNTIYF.

J is TRBJ1-1 and V is TRBV7-3, with a weak D call TRBD1 (6 bases). Trimming pared 8 bases from V and 6 bases from J, leaving 19 bases between. The CDR3 is made up of 14 amino acids. Germline CDR1 and CDR2: SGHTA and FQGTGA. Here the CDR3 reads CASSMGAGQPEAFF. The DNA for the CDR3 is TGTGCCAGCTCCATGGGGGCAGGCCAACCTGAAGCTTTCTTT.

The chain couples TRBV3-1 (or the pseudogene TRBV3-2) to TRBJ1-5; 8 bases are shared with TRBD1. The CDR3 extends over 16 amino acids. V lost 6 bases to trimming and J lost 0 bases; unmatched junction nucleotides: 7. Looked up from germline, CDR1 is LGHDT and CDR2 is YNNKEL (reference sequence). The CDR3 region is CASSLGTGLSNQPQHF. DNA of the CDR3: TGTGCCAGCAGTCTTGGGACAGGCCTTAGCAATCAGCCCCAGCATTTT.

The chain is built from TRBV5-4 and TRBJ2-3, with D unresolved. The CDR3 runs 15 residues. The germline V and J ends were trimmed by 3 bases and 0 bases, with 11 bases remaining between them. Germline CDR1 and CDR2: SGHNT and YYREEE (reference sequence). The CDR3 reads CASSSGRTSTDTQYF. CDR3 nucleotide sequence: TGTGCCAGCAGCTCAGGCCGAACTAGCACAGATACGCAGTATTTT.

This clone was seen more than once but under ten times. The V call is TRBV29-1, the J call TRBJ2-7; 7 bases are shared with TRBD1. CDR1 and CDR2 from the germline V gene are SQVTM and ANQGSEA. The CDR3 has 14 amino acids. V dropped 5 bases and J dropped 3; count of bases not matched to a gene: 10. CDR3 coding DNA: TGCAGCGTTCATACCGGGACAGTGGGCTACGAGCAGTACTTC. Translating gives CSVHTGTVGYEQYF.

Comments on this clone: The junction shows a germline mismatch at one end, possibly a read error. This chain connects TRBV12-3 or TRBV12-4 to TRBJ2-7; 7 bases align to TRBD2. CDR3 length: 13 amino acids. This CDR3 is CASTLGGAIPLFF. The DNA of the CDR3 is TGTGCCAGCACACTGGGAGGGGCCATTCCCCTTTTCTTC.

V usage is TRBV6-5 and J usage is TRBJ1-5; weak D call: TRBD1 (5 bases). Germline CDR1 reads MNHEY; CDR2 reads SVGAGI. The V end lost 10 bases, the J end lost 3 bases, and 16 bases lay between the germline ends. The CDR3 totals 14 residues. The CDR3 DNA is TGTGCCACTTTCCAGGGCGGACACAATCAGCCCCAGCATTTT. It yields the protein CATFQGGHNQPQHF.

J is TRBJ1-1 and V is TRBV19; maybe TRBD1 (6 bases). Trimming left V 10 bases short and J 6 bases short, with 27 bases between. The CDR3 runs to 16 residues. Germline V gives CDR1 LNHDA, CDR2 SQIVND (reference sequence). The CDR3 here is CATKWITGRGFPEAFF. The CDR3 nucleotides are TGTGCCACCAAATGGATTACAGGGAGGGGGTTCCCTGAAGCTTTCTTT.

V usage is TRBV19 and J usage is TRBJ2-6, with 7 positions matching TRBD1. Germline V gene sequence: CDR1 LNHDA, CDR2 SQIVND (reference sequence). This CDR3 contains 18 residues. V gave up 6 bases and J gave up 0 bases; unmatched junction bases: 11. The CDR3 here is CASSNQGGAGSGANVLTF. The CDR3 nucleotides are TGTGCCAGTAGCAACCAAGGGGGCGCTGGCTCTGGGGCCAACGTCCTGACTTTC.

This chain joins TRBV18 and TRBJ1-5; no definite D call. Trimming took off 6 bases at V and 5 bases at J, with 14 bases between the two ends. The CDR3 loop spans 14 amino acids. CDR1 is KGHSH, CDR2 LQKENI, per germline. CDR3 DNA sequence: TGTGCCAGCTCGGGAGGGCTACCTTATCAGCCCCAGCATTTT. It translates to CASSGGLPYQPQHF.

The chain recombines TRBV5-8 with TRBJ1-5; perhaps TRBD1 as D (5 bases). The CDR3 is 14 residues long. Germline V gene lookup returns CDR1 SGHTS and CDR2 YDEGEE. Deletions cut 0 bases from V and 4 bases from J, with 8 bases between. CDR3 sequence (DNA): TGTGCCAGCAGCTTGGGGGGGGGTAATCAGCCCCAGCATTTT. Residues: CASSLGGGNQPQHF.

This clone came up once. The chain is built from TRBV5-5 and TRBJ2-7, with D tentatively TRBD1 (6 bases). The CDR3 loop spans 15 amino acids. V dropped 0 bases and J dropped 3 bases, with 13 bases sitting between them. Germline loops: CDR1 SGHKS, CDR2 YYEKEE (reference sequence). CDR3: CASSLADRTYYEQYF. CDR3 sequence (DNA): TGTGCCAGCAGCTTGGCCGACAGGACCTACTACGAGCAGTACTTC.

This clone showed up just once. The chain combines TRBV30 with TRBJ1-1; 7 bases are a match to TRBD1. There are 16 residues in the CDR3. Looked up from germline, CDR1 is GTSNPN and CDR2 is SVGIG (reference sequence). The V segment lost 5 bases and the J segment 5 bases; nucleotides outside the gene matches: 17. The CDR3 coding sequence is TGTGCCTGGGCCCCAACCTCAGCAGGGGGGAGAACTGAAGCTTTCTTT. Its protein is CAWAPTSAGGRTEAFF. Full variable domain (outside the CDR3, taken from reference TRBV30 and TRBJ1-1): SQTIHQWPATLVQPVGSPLSLECTVEGTSNPNLYWYRQAAGRGLQLLFYSVGIGQISSEVPQNLSASRPQDRQFILSSKKLLLSDSGFYLCAWAPTSAGGRTEAFFGQGTRLTVV.

The rearrangement links TRBV6-5 to TRBJ2-3, with TRBD2 matching over 10 bases. Looked up from germline, CDR1 is MNHEY and CDR2 is SVGAGI. Trimming at V came to 5 bases and at J to 6 bases, leaving 8 bases not matched to a gene. This CDR3 spans 15 amino acids. The CDR3 DNA reads TGTGCCAGCAGTCGCAGCGGGGGGGCAACGGATACGCAGTATTTT. Translation: CASSRSGGATDTQYF.

This rearrangement joins TRBV6-6 to TRBJ1-1; D uncertain. V lost 4 bases and J 0 bases, leaving 12 bases between the germline ends. This CDR3 has 15 amino acids. CDR1 is MNHNY, CDR2 SVGAGI, per germline (reference sequence). As DNA, the CDR3 is TGTGCCAGCAGTTCCCAACAGAGATTGAACACTGAAGCTTTCTTT. Translating it yields CASSSQQRLNTEAFF.

V and J are TRBV10-3 and TRBJ1-2; maybe TRBD1 (6 bases). In germline, CDR1 is ENHRY, CDR2 SYGVKD. Trimming removed 7 bases from V and 5 bases from J, with 17 bases in between. The length of the CDR3 is 14 residues. CDR3 nucleotide sequence: TGTGCCATCAAACCGACAGGAGGCTTGTATGGCTACACCTTC. Its translation is CAIKPTGGLYGYTF.

The CDR3 is CASSRPGQANYGYTF. The CDR3 coding sequence is TGTGCCAGCAGCCGTCCGGGACAGGCTAACTATGGCTACACCTTC. The chain combines TRBV6-5 with TRBJ1-2; 8 bases are shared with TRBD1. V dropped 6 bases and J dropped 0; count of bases not matched to a gene: 6. Germline assignment: CDR1 MNHEY and CDR2 SVGAGI. This CDR3 is built from 15 residues.

The gene calls are TRBV27 and TRBJ1-5; 10 bases are shared with TRBD1. Germline CDR1 MNHEY, CDR2 SMNVEV (reference sequence). CDR3 size: 17 residues. V shed 8 bases, J shed 4 bases, and the junction held 14 bases outside the gene matches. Here the CDR3 reads CASPGGTGVVRNQPQHF. The CDR3, as DNA: TGTGCCAGCCCTGGGGGGACAGGGGTCGTAAGAAATCAGCCCCAGCATTTT.

V and J are TRBV7-2 and TRBJ1-5; D ambiguous. With 1 base removed from V and 2 bases from J, the gap between germline ends came to 9 bases. Germline CDR1 is SGHTA and CDR2 is FQGNSA. This CDR3 region has 15 residues. The CDR3 loop is CASSLGIGGNQPQHF. DNA for the CDR3: TGTGCCAGCAGCTTAGGGATCGGGGGCAATCAGCCCCAGCATTTT.

The genes are TRBV7-9 and TRBJ2-5, with D tentatively TRBD1 (5 bases). Trimming took 5 bases from V and 5 from J, leaving 21 bases between them. The CDR3 sequence is 16 residues long. The germline gives CDR1 SEHNR, CDR2 FQNEAQ (reference sequence). This CDR3 reads CASSGIGLGVQETQYF. DNA of the CDR3: TGTGCCAGCAGCGGTATAGGCCTAGGGGTTCAGGAGACCCAGTACTTC.

The chain employs TRBV6-5 and TRBJ2-5; possibly TRBD1 for D (6 bases). This CDR3 is 14 amino acids long. Germline CDR1 and CDR2: MNHEY and SVGAGI. Trimming removed 3 bases from V and 3 bases from J, with 11 bases in between. In DNA form, the CDR3 reads TGTGCCAGCAGTTATAACAGGGATGAAGAGACCCAGTACTTC. Its translation: CASSYNRDEETQYF.